The 10 T cell receptor beta chains below were found in one sample sequenced in a study of vaccination effects on CD4 cells after COVID-19. No antigens are known for them. Some clones are missing from TCRdb's copy, which holds only in-frame ones; the method was immunoSEQ multiplex PCR. Of 65,000 or so clones in the sample, roughly three quarters are singletons; the top ten hold around 3%. ViraFEST assay sequencing came after antigen-specific CD4+ T cells were expanded with viral peptide pools. Subsequent to a culture period of roughly 11 days, CD4+ T cells were isolated. Negative nucleocapsid antibody tests before and after vaccination confirmed no previous SARS-CoV-2 infection. This sample comprised CD4+ T cells from PBMCs cultured with HCoV-NL63 spike peptides, obtained before COVID-19 vaccination. The receptors were sampled from a human donor who received a COVID-19 vaccine.

The chain uses TRBV24-1 and TRBJ2-7; 7 bases line up with TRBD2. Germline loops: CDR1 KGHDR, CDR2 SFDVKD. There are 15 residues in the CDR3. V shed 7 bases and J 3 bases; nucleotides not matched to a gene: 11. The CDR3 protein is CATRITREVGYEQYV. CDR3 nucleotides: TGTGCCACCAGAATTACCCGGGAGGTGGGCTACGAGCAGTACGTC.

The V call is TRBV3-1 (or the pseudogene TRBV3-2), the J call TRBJ1-1; D is ambiguous. The CDR3 extends over 16 amino acids. V shed 0 bases and J shed 1 base, with 12 bases lying between them. CDR1 is LGHDT, CDR2 YNNKEL, per germline (reference sequence). CDR3 residues: CASSQERRPPNTEAFF. For the CDR3, the DNA is TGTGCCAGCAGCCAAGAGCGTAGGCCGCCGAACACTGAAGCTTTCTTT.

Only a few counts were recorded for this clone. This chain connects TRBV9 to TRBJ1-2, with 7 bases fitting TRBD1. The germline gives CDR1 SGDLS, CDR2 YYNGEE. This CDR3 has 16 amino acids. The V segment lost 4 bases and the J segment 6 bases; nucleotides outside the gene matches: 15. CDR3 DNA: TGTGCCAGCAGCAAGGCCCTGGGACAGCCCCTCGATGGCTACACCTTC. Translating it yields CASSKALGQPLDGYTF.

CDR3: CASSKTGTGVAGANVLTF. The CDR3 DNA is TGTGCCAGTAGCAAAACCGGGACAGGGGTTGCTGGGGCCAACGTCCTGACTTTC. The J gene is TRBJ2-6, the V gene TRBV19; 10 positions match TRBD1. With 6 bases clipped from V and 2 bases from J, the junction kept 10 bases outside the gene matches. The CDR3 is 18 residues long. Germline assignment: CDR1 LNHDA and CDR2 SQIVND (reference sequence).

This clone was seen only a few times. This rearrangement joins TRBV2 to TRBJ2-2; 8 bases agree with TRBD2. Germline V gene data show CDR1 as SNHLY and CDR2 as FYNNEI. The CDR3 is 16 residues long. Germline trimming cut 3 bases from V and 4 bases from J; bases unmatched to any gene: 7. CDR3 amino acids: CASSDLRGGGTGELFF. For the CDR3, the DNA is TGTGCCAGCAGTGATTTACGGGGGGGCGGCACCGGGGAGCTGTTTTTT.

This rearrangement joins TRBV7-3 to TRBJ2-5; 9 bases map to TRBD1. Unmatched junction bases numbered 6, after V lost 5 bases and J lost 5 bases. This CDR3 contains 14 residues. Germline V gene data show CDR1 as SGHTA and CDR2 as FQGTGA. CDR3 sequence: CASSPTGGAETQYF. The CDR3 DNA sequence: TGTGCCAGCAGCCCCACAGGGGGCGCGGAGACCCAGTACTTC.

In DNA, the CDR3 is TGTGCCTGGGCCCCGGGACGCAAGAACACTGAAGCTTTCTTT. Translating gives CAWAPGRKNTEAFF. V gene TRBV30 combines with J gene TRBJ1-1; D is possibly TRBD1 (5 bases). CDR1 and CDR2 from the germline V gene are GTSNPN and SVGIG (reference sequence). CDR3 size: 14 residues. The V and J ends lost 5 bases and 1 base respectively, with 14 bases between them.

The CDR3 region has the DNA TGTGCCACCACCGGTGGAGGTGAAAAACTGTTTTTT. Translation: CATTGGGEKLFF. The chain combines TRBV12-3 or TRBV12-4 with TRBJ1-4; no clear D. The CDR3 totals 12 residues. V was shortened by 10 bases and J by 7 bases, with 13 bases between the two germline ends.

The genes are TRBV6-6 and TRBJ1-6, with D possibly matching TRBD1 (6 bases). CDR3 size: 16 residues. Per germline, CDR1 MNHNY and CDR2 SVGAGI (reference sequence). The V end was cut by 3 bases, the J end by 7 bases, with 16 bases between. The CDR3 nucleotides read TGTGCCAGCAGTTATTCGGGGGGCTCGGGAAATTCACCCCTCCACTTT. Its translation is CASSYSGGSGNSPLHF.

This clone was recorded a few times. The rearrangement uses TRBV12-3 or TRBV12-4 and TRBJ1-1, with D uncertain. The CDR3 is 13 residues long. Between the trimmed V and J ends, which lost 7 bases and 1 base, there was a span of 10 bases. DNA of the CDR3: TGTGCCAGCAAGCAGGTCGGGAACACTGAAGCTTTCTTT. This encodes CASKQVGNTEAFF.